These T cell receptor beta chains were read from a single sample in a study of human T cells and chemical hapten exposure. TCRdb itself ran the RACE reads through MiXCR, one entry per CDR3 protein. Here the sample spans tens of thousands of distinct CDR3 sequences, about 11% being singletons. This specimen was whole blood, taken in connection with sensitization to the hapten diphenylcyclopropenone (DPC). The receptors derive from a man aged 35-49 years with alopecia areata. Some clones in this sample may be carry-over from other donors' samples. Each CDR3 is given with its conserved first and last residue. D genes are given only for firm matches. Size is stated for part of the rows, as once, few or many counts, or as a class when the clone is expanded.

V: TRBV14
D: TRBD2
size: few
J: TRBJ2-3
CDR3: CASSQVYRAGDFTDTQYF
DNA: TGTGCCAGCAGCCAAGTGTACCGAGCGGGAGACTTCACAGATACGCAGTATTTT

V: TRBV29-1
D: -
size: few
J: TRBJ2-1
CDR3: CSVVREDRVSYNEQFF
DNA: TGCAGCGTTGTGCGGGAGGACAGGGTCTCCTACAATGAGCAGTTCTTC

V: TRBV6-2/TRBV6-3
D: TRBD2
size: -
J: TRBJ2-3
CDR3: CASSYILAGSTDTQYF
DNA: TGTGCCAGCAGTTACATTTTAGCGGGATCCACAGATACGCAGTATTTT

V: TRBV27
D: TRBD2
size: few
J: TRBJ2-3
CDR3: CASSGLASTDTQYF
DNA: TGTGCCAGCAGTGGACTAGCGAGCACAGATACGCAGTATTTT

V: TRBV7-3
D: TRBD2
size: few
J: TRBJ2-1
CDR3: CASSSDSGRGGSEQFF
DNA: TGTGCCAGCAGCTCCGATAGCGGGAGGGGTGGTTCCGAGCAGTTCTTC

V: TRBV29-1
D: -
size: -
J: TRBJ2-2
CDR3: CSVLRDNLGELFF
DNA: TGCAGCGTTCTTAGGGACAACCTCGGGGAGCTGTTTTTT

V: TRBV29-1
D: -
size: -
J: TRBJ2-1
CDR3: CSVGGGHSDEQFF
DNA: TGCAGCGTTGGTGGGGGCCATTCCGATGAGCAGTTCTTC

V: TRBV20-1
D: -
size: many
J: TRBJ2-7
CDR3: CSAPGIRTYEQYF
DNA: TGCAGTGCACCCGGGATCCGAACCTACGAGCAGTACTTC

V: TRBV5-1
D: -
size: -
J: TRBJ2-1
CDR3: CASSLDGVSYNEQFF
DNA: TGCGCCAGCAGCTTGGATGGTGTTTCCTACAATGAGCAGTTCTTC

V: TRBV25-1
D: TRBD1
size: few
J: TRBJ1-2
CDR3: CASSELNRGYGYTF
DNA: TGTGCCAGCAGTGAATTAAACAGGGGGTATGGCTACACCTTC

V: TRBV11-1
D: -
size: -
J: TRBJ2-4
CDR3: CASSPSAKNIQYF
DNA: TGTGCCAGCAGCCCATCCGCCAAAAACATTCAGTACTTC

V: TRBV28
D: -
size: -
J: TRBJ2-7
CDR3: CASSPHKEQYF
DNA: TGTGCCAGCAGTCCCCACAAGGAGCAGTACTTC

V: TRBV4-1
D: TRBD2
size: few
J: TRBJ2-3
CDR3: CASSHPQVLAGGQFGTDTQYF
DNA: TGCGCCAGCAGCCACCCCCAGGTCCTAGCGGGAGGTCAATTTGGCACAGATACGCAGTATTTT

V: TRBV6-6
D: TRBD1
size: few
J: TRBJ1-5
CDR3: CASSYGQGTFHYSNQPQHF
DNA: TGTGCCAGCAGTTACGGACAGGGGACTTTTCACTATAGCAATCAGCCCCAGCATTTT

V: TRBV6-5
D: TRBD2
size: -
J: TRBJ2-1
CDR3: CASSSTGLAGRSGSYNEQFF
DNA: TGTGCCAGCAGTTCGACGGGACTAGCGGGGAGATCGGGCTCCTACAATGAGCAGTTCTTC

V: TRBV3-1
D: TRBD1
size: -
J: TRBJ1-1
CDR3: CASSDVTGERAFF
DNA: TGTGCCAGCAGCGACGTCACAGGGGAAAGAGCTTTCTTT

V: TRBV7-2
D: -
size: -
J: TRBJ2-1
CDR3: CASSLEMRSHNEQFF
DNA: TGTGCCAGCAGCTTAGAGATGAGGAGCCACAATGAGCAGTTCTTC

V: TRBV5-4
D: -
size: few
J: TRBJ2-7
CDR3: CASSPPPGTLYEQYF
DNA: TGTGCCAGCAGCCCTCCCCCGGGCACCTTATACGAGCAGTACTTC

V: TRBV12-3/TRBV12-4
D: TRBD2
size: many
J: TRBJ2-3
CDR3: CASSRLAGESTDTQYF
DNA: TGTGCCAGCAGCAGACTAGCGGGAGAAAGCACAGATACGCAGTATTTT

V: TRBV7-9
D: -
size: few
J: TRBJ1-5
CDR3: CASSSSWPGNQPQHF
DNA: TGTGCCAGCAGCTCCTCTTGGCCAGGCAATCAGCCCCAGCATTTT

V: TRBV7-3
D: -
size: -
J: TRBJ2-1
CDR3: CASSSLPRLSASSYNEQFF
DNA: TGTGCCAGCAGCTCCTTACCCCGCCTAAGCGCCAGCTCCTACAATGAGCAGTTCTTC

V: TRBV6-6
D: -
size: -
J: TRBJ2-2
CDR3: CASSYLDAATGELFF
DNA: TGTGCCAGCAGTTATCTGGACGCCGCCACCGGGGAGCTGTTTTTT

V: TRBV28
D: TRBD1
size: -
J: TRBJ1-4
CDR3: CASSSPNSLRGRRDEKLFF
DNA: TGTGCCAGCAGCTCACCTAACTCCCTCAGGGGGCGGCGTGATGAAAAACTGTTTTTT

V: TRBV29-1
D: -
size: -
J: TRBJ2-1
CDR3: CSAEPGVNEQFF
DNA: TGCAGCGCTGAACCGGGGGTGAATGAGCAGTTCTTC

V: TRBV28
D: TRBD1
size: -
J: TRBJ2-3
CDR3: CASSPHGQVADTQYF
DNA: TGTGCCAGCAGCCCCCACGGACAGGTTGCAGATACGCAGTATTTT

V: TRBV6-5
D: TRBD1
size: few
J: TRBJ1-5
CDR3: CASSRDRGSNQPQHF
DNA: TGTGCCAGCAGCCGGGACAGGGGGAGCAATCAGCCCCAGCATTTT

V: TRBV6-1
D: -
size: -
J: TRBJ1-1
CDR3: CASNPPDRNTEAFF
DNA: TGTGCCAGCAATCCCCCAGACAGGAACACTGAAGCTTTCTTT

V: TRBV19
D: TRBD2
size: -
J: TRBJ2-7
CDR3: CATWGTSGRYEQYF
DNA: TGTGCCACTTGGGGGACTAGCGGGCGCTACGAGCAGTACTTC

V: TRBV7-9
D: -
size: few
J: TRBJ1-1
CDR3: CASSFLNTEAFF
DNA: TGTGCCAGCAGCTTTTTGAACACTGAAGCTTTCTTT

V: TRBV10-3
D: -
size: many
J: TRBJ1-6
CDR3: CAISALSGTGNSPLHF
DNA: TGTGCCATCAGTGCGCTGTCCGGGACGGGTAATTCACCCCTCCACTTT

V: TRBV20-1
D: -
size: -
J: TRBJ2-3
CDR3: CSARDQGKPGLLPLDTQYF
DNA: TGCAGTGCTAGAGATCAAGGGAAGCCGGGACTCCTGCCCTTGGATACGCAGTATTTT

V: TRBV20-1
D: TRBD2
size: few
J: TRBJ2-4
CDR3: CSVFEPIAGAKNIQYF
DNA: TGCAGTGTTTTCGAACCGATAGCGGGAGCCAAAAACATTCAGTACTTC

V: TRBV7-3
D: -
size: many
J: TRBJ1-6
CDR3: CASSLTVGSPLHF
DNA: TGTGCCAGCAGCTTAACGGTGGGGTCACCCCTCCACTTT

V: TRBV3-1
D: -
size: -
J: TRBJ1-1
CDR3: CASSLYGVNTEAFF
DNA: TGTGCCAGCAGCCTCTATGGAGTAAACACTGAAGCTTTCTTT

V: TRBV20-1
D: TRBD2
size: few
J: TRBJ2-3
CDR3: CSARGDSGRPDTQYF
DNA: TGCAGTGCTAGGGGTGATAGCGGGAGACCAGATACGCAGTATTTT

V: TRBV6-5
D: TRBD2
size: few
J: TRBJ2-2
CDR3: CASSLGLGNTGELFF
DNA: TGTGCCAGCAGTTTGGGACTAGGGAACACCGGGGAGCTGTTTTTT

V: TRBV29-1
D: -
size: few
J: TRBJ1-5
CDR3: CSAQGNFNQPQHF
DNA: TGCAGCGCCCAGGGGAACTTCAATCAGCCCCAGCATTTT

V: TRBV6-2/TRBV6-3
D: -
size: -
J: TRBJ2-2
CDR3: CASRSLGAGELFF
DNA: TGTGCCAGCAGGTCGCTTGGGGCCGGGGAGCTGTTTTTT

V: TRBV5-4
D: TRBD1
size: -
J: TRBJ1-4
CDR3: CASARGQVNEKLFF
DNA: TGTGCCAGCGCCAGGGGGCAGGTTAATGAAAAACTGTTTTTT

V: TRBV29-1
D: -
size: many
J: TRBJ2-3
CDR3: CSVEDAPRDTQYF
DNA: TGCAGCGTTGAAGACGCCCCGAGAGATACGCAGTATTTT

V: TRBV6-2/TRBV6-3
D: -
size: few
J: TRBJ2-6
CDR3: CASSYSSGANVLTF
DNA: TGTGCCAGCAGTTACAGCTCTGGGGCCAACGTCCTGACTTTC

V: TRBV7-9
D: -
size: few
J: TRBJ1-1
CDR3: CASSLQGGLNTEAFF
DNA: TGTGCCAGCAGCTTACAGGGAGGGCTGAACACTGAAGCTTTCTTT

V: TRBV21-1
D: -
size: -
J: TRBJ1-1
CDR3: CASSKGTVNTEAFF
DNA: TGTGCCAGCAGCAAAGGAACGGTGAACACTGAAGCTTTCTTT

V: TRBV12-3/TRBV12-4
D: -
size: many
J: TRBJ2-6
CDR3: CASSLTVGGANVLTF
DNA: TGTGCCAGCAGTTTAACCGTTGGGGGGGCCAACGTCCTGACTTTC

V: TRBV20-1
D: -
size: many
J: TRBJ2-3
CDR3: CSCVPGDTDTQYF
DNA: TGCAGTTGCGTGCCGGGAGACACAGATACGCAGTATTTT

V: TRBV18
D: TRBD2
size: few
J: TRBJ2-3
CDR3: CASSRNPELAGGRTDTQYF
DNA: TGTGCCAGCTCACGGAATCCCGAACTAGCGGGAGGGCGCACAGATACGCAGTATTTT

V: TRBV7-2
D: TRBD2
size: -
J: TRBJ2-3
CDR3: CASSLSASSGRGTDTQYF
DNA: TGTGCCAGCAGCTTATCGGCGAGTAGCGGGAGAGGCACAGATACGCAGTATTTT

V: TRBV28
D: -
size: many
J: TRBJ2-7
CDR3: CASSRNDRFEQYF
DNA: TGTGCCAGCAGTCGCAACGACAGATTCGAGCAGTACTTC